What follows is one TCR beta chain and its context. This sample was included in a study of cytomegalovirus exposure and HLA in healthy donors. PCR amplification relied on 60 Vbeta primers (plus 13 Jbeta primers). Assay used: immunoSEQ multiplex PCR; TCRdb lists only in-frame clones, some missing. The data show about 72,000 clones, 75% to 85% seen once. The length of the CDR3 is 14 residues. Germline assignment: CDR1 SGHVS and CDR2 FQNEAQ. V shed 1 base and J shed 5 bases, with 11 bases lying between them. The source is a human donor in good health. The V call is TRBV7-8, the J call TRBJ2-5, with D maybe TRBD1 (5 bases). Specimen: PBMCs. CDR3: CASSLGPGWETQYF. CDR3 nucleotides: TGTGCCAGCAGCTTAGGTCCAGGGTGGGAGACCCAGTACTTC. Full variable domain (remainder filled in from reference TRBV7-8 and TRBJ2-5): GAGVSQSPRYKVAKRGQDVALRCDPISGHVSLFWYQQALGQGPEFLTYFQNEAQLDKSGLPSDRFFAERPEGSVSTLKIQRTQQEDSAVYLCASSLGPGWETQYFGPGTRLLVL.